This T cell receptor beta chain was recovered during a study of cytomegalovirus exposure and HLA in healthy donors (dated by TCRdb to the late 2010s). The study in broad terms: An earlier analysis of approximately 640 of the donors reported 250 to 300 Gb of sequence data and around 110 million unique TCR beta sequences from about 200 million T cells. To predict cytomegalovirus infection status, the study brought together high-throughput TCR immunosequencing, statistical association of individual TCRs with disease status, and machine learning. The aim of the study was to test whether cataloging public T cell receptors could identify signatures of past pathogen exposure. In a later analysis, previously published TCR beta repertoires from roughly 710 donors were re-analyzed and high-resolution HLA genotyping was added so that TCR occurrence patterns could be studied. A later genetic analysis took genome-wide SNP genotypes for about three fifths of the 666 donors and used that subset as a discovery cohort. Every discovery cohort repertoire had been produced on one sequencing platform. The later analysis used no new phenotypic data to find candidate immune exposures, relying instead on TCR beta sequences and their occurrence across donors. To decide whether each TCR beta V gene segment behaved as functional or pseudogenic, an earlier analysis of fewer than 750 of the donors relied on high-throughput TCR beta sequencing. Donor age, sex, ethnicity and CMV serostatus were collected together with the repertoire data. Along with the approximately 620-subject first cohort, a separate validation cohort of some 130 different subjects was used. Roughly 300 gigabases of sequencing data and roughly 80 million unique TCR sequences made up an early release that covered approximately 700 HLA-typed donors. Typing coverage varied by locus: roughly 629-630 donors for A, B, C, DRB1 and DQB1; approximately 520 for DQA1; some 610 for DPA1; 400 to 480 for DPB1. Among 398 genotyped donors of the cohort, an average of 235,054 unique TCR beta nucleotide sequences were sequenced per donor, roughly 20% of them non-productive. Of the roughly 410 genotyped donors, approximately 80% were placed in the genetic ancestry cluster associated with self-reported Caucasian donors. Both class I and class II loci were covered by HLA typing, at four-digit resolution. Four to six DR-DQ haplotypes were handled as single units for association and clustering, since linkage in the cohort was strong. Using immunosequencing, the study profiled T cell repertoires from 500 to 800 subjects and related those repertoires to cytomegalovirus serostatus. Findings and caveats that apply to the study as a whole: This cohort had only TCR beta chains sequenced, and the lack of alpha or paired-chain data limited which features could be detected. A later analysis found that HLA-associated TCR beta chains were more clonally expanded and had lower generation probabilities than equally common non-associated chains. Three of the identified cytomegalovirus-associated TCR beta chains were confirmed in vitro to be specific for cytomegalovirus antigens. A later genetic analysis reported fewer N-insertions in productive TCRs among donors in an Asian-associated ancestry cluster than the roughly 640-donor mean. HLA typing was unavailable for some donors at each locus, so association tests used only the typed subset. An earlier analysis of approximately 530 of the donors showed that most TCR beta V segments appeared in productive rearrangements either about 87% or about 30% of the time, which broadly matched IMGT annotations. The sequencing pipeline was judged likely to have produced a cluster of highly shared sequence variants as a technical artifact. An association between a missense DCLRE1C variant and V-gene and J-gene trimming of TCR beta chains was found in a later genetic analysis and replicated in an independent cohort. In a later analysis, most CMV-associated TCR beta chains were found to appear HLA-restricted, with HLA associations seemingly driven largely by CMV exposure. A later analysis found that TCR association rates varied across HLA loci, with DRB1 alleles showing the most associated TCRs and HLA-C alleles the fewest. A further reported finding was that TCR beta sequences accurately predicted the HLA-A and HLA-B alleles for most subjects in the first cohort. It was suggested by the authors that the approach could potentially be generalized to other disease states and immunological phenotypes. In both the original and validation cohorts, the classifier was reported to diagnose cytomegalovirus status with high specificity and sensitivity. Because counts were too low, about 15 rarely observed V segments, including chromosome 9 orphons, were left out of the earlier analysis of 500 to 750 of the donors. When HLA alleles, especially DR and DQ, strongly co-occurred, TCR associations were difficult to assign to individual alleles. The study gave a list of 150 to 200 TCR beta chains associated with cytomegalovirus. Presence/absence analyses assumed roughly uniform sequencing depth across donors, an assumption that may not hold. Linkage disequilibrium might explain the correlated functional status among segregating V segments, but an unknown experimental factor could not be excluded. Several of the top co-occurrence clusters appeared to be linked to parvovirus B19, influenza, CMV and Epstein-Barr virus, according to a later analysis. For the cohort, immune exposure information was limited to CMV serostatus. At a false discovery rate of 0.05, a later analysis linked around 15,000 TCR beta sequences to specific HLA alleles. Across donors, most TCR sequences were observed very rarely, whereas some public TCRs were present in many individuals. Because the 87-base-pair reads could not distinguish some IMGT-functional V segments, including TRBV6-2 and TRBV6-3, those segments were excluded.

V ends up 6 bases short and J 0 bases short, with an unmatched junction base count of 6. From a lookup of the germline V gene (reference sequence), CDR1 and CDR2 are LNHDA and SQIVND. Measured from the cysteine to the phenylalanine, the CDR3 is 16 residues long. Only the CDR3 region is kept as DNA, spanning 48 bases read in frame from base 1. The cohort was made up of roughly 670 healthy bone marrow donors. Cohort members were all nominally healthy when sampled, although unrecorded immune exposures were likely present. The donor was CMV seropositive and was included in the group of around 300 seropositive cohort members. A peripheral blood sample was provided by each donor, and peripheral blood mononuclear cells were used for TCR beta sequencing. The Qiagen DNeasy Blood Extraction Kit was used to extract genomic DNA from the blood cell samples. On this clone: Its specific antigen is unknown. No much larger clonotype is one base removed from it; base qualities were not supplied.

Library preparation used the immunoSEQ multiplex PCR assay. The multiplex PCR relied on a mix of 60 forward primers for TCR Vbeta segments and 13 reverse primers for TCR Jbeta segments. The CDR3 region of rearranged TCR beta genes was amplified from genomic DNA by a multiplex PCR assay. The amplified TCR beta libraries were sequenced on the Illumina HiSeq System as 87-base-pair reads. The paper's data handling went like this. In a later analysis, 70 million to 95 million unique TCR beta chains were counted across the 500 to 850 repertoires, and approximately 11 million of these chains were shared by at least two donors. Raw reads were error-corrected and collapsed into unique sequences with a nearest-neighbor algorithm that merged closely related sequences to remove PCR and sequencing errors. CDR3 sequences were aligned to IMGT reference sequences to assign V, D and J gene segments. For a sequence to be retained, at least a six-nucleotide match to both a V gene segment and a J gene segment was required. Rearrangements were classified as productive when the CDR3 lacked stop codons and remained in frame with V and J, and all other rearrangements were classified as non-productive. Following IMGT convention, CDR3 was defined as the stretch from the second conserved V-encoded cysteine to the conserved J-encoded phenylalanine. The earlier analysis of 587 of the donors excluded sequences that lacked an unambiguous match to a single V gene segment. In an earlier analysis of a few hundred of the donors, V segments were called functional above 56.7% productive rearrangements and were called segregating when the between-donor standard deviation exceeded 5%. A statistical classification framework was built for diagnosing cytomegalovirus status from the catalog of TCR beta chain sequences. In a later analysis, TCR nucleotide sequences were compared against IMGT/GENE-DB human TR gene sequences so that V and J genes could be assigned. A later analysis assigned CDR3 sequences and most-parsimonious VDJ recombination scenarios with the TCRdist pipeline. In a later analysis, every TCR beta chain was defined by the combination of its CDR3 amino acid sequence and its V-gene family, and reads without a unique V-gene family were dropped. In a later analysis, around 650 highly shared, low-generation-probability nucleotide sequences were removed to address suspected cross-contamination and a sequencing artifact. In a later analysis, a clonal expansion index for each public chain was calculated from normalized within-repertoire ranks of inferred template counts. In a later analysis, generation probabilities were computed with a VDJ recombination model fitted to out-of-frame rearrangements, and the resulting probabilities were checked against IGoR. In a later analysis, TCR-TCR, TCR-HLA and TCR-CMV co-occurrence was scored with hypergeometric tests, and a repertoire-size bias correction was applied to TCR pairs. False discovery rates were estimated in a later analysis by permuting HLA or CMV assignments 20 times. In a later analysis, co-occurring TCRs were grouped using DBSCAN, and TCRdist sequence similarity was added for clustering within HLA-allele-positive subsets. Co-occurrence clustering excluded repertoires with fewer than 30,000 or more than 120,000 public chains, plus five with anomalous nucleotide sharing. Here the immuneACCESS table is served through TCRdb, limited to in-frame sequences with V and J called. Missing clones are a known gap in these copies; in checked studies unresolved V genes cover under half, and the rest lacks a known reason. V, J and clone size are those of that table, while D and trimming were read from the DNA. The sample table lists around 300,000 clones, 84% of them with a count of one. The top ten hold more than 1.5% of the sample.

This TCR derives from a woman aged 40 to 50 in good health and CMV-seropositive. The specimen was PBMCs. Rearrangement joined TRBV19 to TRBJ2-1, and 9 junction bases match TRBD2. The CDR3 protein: CASSPVAGASYNEQFF. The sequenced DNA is TGTGCCAGTAGCCCTGTAGCGGGAGCCTCCTACAATGAGCAGTTCTTC.